The 8 T cell receptor beta chains listed next were all sequenced from one sample in a study of blood T cell repertoires in COVID-19. This table comes from immunoSEQ multiplex PCR, and its TCRdb copy is limited to in-frame clones, with some not included. The sample has under 350,000 clones; 75% to 90% are singletons. The sample comprised peripheral blood. These receptors came from a man aged 50 to 60 with acute or convalescent COVID-19.

The chain has TRBV7-3 and TRBJ2-5, with D possibly matching TRBD2 (5 bases). Germline values: CDR1 SGHTA, CDR2 FQGTGA. V lost 5 bases and J lost 5, with 15 bases in between. This CDR3 is 14 amino acids long. CDR3 in DNA: TGTGCCAGCAGCCCCTCCCGAAGAGGGGAGACCCAGTACTTC. It codes for CASSPSRRGETQYF.

This clone was observed once. The chain joins TRBV5-1 to TRBJ1-1; TRBD1 matches at 8 bases. This CDR3 has 15 amino acids. From germline, CDR1 is SGHRS and CDR2 YFSETQ. J was trimmed by 2 bases and V by 0 bases; bases with no gene match: 3. CDR3 sequence: CASSLGGTGNTEAFF. The CDR3 nucleotides read TGCGCCAGCAGCTTGGGAGGGACAGGAAACACTGAAGCTTTCTTT.

This sequence joins TRBV4-1 and TRBJ2-1, with D tentatively TRBD2 (6 bases). Germline values: CDR1 MGHRA, CDR2 YSYEKL. CDR3 length: 15 residues. V was pared by 3 bases and J by 7 bases, with 16 bases between. The CDR3 protein is CASSQIVPAGNEQFF. DNA for the CDR3: TGCGCCAGCAGCCAGATCGTCCCGGCGGGGAATGAGCAGTTCTTC.

J is TRBJ1-1 and V is TRBV7-9; 10 bases are shared with TRBD1. Germline CDR1 and CDR2: SEHNR and FQNEAQ (reference sequence). With 5 bases clipped from V and 6 bases from J, the junction kept 9 bases outside the gene matches. CDR3 length: 15 residues. The CDR3 spells CASSRKGQGYSEAFF. CDR3 coding DNA: TGTGCCAGCAGCAGGAAGGGACAGGGGTATTCTGAAGCTTTCTTT.

The chain uses TRBV5-4 and TRBJ2-7, with 10 bases matching TRBD1. J gave up 7 bases and V 3 bases, and 13 bases lay outside the gene matches. This CDR3 region has 16 residues. Germline assignment: CDR1 SGHNT and CDR2 YYREEE (reference sequence). DNA of the CDR3: TGTGCCAGCAGCTCGGGAGGTGAGACAGGGGGCCAAGAGCAGTACTTC. Residues: CASSSGGETGGQEQYF.

The chain couples TRBV10-3 to TRBJ1-1, with D tentatively TRBD1 (5 bases). Trimming removed 0 bases at V and 8 bases at J, with 10 bases between. The CDR3 runs 13 residues. Germline CDR1 ENHRY, CDR2 SYGVKD. In DNA form, the CDR3 reads TGTGCCATCAGTGAGTCCAGGGTGGCGGAAGCTTTCTTT. Protein sequence: CAISESRVAEAFF.

The genes are TRBV18 and TRBJ2-7; D ambiguous. There are 14 residues in the CDR3. V lost 0 bases and J lost 6, with 12 bases in between. The germline gives CDR1 KGHSH, CDR2 LQKENI. CDR3 coding DNA: TGTGCCAGCTCACCACCGGGTCTGAGAGGCGAGCAGTACTTC. This codes for CASSPPGLRGEQYF. Drawing the rest from reference TRBV18 and TRBJ2-7, the complete variable domain is NAGVMQNPRHLVRRRGQEARLRCSPMKGHSHVYWYRQLPEEGLKFMVYLQKENIIDESGMPKERFSAEFPKEGPSILRIQQVVRGDSAAYFCASSPPGLRGEQYFGPGTRLTVT.

V and J are TRBV23-1 and TRBJ1-5; no clear D gene. TRBV23-1 falls under the ORF class, with uncertain function. This CDR3 contains 12 residues. Trimming left V 8 bases short and J 7 bases short, with 12 bases between. CDR3 in amino acids: CASGARVQPQHF. The CDR3 region has the DNA TGCGCCAGCGGCGCGCGGGTCCAGCCCCAGCATTTT.